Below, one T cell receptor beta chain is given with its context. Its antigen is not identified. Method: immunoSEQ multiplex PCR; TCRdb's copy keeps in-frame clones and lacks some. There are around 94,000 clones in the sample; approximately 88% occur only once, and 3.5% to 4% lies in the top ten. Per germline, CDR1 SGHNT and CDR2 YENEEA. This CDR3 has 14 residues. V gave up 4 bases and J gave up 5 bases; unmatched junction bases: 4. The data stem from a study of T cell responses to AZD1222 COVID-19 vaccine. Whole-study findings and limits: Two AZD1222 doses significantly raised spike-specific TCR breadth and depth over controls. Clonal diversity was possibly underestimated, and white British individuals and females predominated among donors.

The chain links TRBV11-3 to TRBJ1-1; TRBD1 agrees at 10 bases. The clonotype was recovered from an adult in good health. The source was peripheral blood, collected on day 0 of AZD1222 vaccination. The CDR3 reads CASSSGQGLTEAFF. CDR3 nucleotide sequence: TGTGCCAGCAGCTCGGGACAGGGGCTAACTGAAGCTTTCTTT.